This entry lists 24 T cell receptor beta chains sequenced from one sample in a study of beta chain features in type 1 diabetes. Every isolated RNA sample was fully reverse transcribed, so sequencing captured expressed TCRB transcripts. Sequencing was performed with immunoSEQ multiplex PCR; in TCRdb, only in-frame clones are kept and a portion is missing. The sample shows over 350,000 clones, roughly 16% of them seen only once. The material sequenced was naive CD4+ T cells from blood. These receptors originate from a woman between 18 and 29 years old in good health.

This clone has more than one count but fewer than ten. The DNA of the CDR3 is TGCGCCAGCGGACACAGGGCTGGAGAAAAACTGTTTTTT. Translating it yields CASGHRAGEKLFF. The chain joins TRBV4-3 to TRBJ1-4, with D possibly being TRBD1 (6 bases). This CDR3 contains 13 residues. Trimming took 8 bases from V and 8 from J, leaving 15 bases between them. Germline loops: CDR1 LGHNA, CDR2 YSLEER.

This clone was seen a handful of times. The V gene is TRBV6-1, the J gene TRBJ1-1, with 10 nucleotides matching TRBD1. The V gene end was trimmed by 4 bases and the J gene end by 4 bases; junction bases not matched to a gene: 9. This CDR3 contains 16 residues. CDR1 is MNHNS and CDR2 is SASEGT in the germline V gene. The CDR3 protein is CASSAPGQGMGTEAFF. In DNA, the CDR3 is TGTGCCAGCAGTGCCCCGGGACAGGGGATGGGCACTGAAGCTTTCTTT.

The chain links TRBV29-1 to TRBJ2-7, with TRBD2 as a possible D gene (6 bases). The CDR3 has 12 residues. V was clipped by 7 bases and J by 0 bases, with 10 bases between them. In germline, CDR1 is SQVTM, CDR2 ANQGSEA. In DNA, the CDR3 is TGCAGCGCTACCGGGGGCTCCTACGAGCAGTACTTC. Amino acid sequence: CSATGGSYEQYF.

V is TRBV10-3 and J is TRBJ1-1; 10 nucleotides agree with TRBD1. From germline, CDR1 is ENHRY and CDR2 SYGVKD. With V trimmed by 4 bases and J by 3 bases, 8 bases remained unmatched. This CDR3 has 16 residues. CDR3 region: CAISGDRGFEDTEAFF. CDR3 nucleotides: TGTGCCATCAGTGGGGACAGGGGATTTGAGGACACTGAAGCTTTCTTT.

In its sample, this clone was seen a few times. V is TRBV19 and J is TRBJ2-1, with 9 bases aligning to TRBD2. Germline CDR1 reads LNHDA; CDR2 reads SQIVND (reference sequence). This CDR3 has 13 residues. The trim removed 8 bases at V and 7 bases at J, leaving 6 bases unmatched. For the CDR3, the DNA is TGTGCCAGTTGTAGCGGGAGAGGAAATGAGCAGTTCTTC. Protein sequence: CASCSGRGNEQFF.

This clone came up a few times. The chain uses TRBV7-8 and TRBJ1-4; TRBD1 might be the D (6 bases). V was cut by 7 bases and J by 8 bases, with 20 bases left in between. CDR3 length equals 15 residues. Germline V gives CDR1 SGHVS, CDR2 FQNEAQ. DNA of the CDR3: TGTGCCAGCACCTATCCCGGGACGGGGGGCGAAAAACTGTTTTTT. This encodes CASTYPGTGGEKLFF.

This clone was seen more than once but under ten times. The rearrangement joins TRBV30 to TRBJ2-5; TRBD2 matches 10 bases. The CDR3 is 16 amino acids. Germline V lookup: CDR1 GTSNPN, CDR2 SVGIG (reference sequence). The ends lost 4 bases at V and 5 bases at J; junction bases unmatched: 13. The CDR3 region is CAWTGFMASGSETQYF. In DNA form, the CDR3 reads TGTGCCTGGACGGGTTTTATGGCTAGCGGGAGTGAGACCCAGTACTTC.

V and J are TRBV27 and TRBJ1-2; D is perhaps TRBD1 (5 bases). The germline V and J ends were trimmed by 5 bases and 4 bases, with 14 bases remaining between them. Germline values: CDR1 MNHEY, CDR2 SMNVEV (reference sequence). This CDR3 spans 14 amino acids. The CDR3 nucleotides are TGTGCCAGCAGTCAAAGGGAAGACAGCTATGGCTACACCTTC. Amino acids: CASSQREDSYGYTF.

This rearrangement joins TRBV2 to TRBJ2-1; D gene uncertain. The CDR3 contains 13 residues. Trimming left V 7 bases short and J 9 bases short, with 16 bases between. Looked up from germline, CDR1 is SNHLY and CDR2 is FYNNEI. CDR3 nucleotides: TGTGCCAGCAAAGTTAAGAGCGTCAGTGAGCAGTTCTTC. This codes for CASKVKSVSEQFF.

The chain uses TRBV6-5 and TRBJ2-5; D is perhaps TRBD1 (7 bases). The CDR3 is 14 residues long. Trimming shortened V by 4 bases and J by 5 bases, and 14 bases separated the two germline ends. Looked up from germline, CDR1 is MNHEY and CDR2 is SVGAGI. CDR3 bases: TGTGCCAGCAGTTCCCAGGGGGGACGGGAGACCCAGTACTTC. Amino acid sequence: CASSSQGGRETQYF.

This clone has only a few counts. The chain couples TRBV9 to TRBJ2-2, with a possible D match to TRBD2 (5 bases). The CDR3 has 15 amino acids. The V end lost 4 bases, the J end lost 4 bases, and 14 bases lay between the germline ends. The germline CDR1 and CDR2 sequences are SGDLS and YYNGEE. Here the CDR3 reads CASSPSQRITGELFF. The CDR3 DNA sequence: TGTGCCAGCAGCCCCTCACAGCGGATCACCGGGGAGCTGTTTTTT.

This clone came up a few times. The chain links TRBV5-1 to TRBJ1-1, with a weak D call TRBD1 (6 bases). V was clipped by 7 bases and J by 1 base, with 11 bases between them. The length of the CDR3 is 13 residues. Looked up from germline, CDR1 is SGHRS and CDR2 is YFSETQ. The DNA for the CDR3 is TGCGCCAGCGGGGACACCTCGAACACTGAAGCTTTCTTT. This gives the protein CASGDTSNTEAFF.

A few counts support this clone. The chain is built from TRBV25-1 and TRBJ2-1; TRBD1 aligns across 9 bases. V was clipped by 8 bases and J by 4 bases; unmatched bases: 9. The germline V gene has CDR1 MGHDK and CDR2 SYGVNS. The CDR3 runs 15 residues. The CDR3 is CASAQGTGMYNEQFF. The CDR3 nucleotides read TGTGCCAGCGCTCAGGGGACAGGGATGTACAATGAGCAGTTCTTC.

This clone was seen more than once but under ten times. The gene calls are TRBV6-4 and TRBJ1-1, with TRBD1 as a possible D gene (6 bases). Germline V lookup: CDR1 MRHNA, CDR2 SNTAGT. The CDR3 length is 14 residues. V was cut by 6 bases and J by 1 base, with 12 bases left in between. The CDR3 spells CASSPQGGNTEAFF. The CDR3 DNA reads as TGTGCCAGCAGCCCACAGGGTGGGAACACTGAAGCTTTCTTT.

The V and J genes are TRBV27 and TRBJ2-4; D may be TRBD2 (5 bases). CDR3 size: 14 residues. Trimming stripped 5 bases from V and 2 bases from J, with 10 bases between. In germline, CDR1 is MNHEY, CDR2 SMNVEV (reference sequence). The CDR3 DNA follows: TGTGCCAGCAGTGGTGGCGGGTCCAAAAACATTCAGTACTTC. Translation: CASSGGGSKNIQYF.

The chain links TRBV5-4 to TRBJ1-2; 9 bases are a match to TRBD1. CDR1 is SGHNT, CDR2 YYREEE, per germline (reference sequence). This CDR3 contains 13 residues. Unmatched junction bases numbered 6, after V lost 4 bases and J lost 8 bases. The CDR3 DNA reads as TGTGCCAGCAGCGTCACAGGGGGCTACGGCTACACCTTC. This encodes CASSVTGGYGYTF.

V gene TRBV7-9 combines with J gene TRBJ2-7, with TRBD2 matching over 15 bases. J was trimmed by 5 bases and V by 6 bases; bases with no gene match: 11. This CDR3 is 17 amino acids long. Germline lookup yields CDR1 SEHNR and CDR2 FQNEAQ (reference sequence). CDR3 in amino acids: CASSWTSGRGTRDEQYF. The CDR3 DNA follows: TGTGCCAGCAGTTGGACTAGCGGGAGGGGGACTCGGGACGAGCAGTACTTC.

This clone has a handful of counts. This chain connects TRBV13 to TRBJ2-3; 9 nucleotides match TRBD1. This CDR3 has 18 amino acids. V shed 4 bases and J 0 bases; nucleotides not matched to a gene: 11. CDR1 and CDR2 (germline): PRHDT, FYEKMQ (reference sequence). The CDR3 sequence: CASSYGTGYTLSTDTQYF. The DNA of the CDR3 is TGTGCCAGCAGCTACGGGACAGGGTACACCCTCAGCACAGATACGCAGTATTTT.

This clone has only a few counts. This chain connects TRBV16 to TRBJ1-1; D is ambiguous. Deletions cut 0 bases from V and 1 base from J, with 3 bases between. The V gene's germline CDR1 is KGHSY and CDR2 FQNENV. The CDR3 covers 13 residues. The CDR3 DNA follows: TGTGCCAGCAGCCAATCACAGAACACTGAAGCTTTCTTT. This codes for CASSQSQNTEAFF.

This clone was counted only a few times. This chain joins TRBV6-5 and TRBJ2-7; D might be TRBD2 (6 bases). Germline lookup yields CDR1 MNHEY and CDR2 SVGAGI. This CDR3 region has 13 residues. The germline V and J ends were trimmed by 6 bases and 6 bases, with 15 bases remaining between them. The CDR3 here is CASRRDSTGEQYF. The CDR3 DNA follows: TGTGCCAGCAGGAGGGACTCCACCGGCGAGCAGTACTTC.

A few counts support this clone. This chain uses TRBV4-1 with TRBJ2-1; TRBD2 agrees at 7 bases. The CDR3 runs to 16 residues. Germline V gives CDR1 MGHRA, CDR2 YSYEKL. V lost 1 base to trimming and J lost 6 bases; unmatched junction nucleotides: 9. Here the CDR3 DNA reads TGCGCCAGCAGCCAAGGCGGAGCGGGAACCTCCAATGAGCAGTTCTTC. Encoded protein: CASSQGGAGTSNEQFF.

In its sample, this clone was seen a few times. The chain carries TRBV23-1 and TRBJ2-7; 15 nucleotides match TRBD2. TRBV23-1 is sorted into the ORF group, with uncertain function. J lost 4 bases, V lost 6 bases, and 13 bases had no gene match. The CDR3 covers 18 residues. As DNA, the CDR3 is TGCGCCAGCAGACCACCGGGACTAGCGGGAGGCAGACGGTACGAGCAGTACTTC. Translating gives CASRPPGLAGGRRYEQYF.

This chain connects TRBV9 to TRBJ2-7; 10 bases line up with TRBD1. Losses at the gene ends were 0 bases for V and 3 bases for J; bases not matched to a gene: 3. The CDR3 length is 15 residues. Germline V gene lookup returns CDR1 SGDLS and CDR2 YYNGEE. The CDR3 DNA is TGTGCCAGCAGCGTAGGAGGGACAGGGGACTACGAGCAGTACTTC. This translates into CASSVGGTGDYEQYF.

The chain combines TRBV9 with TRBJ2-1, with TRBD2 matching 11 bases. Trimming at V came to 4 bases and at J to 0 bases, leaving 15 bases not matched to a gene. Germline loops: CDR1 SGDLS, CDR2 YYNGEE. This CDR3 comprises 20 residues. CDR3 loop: CASSSRSGTSGGSSYNEQFF. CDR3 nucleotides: TGTGCCAGCAGCTCCCGTTCCGGGACTAGCGGAGGGAGCTCCTACAATGAGCAGTTCTTC. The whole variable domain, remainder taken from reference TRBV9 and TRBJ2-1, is DSGVTQTPKHLITATGQRVTLRCSPRSGDLSVYWYQQSLDQGLQFLIQYYNGEERAKGNILERFSAQQFPDLHSELNLSSLELGDSALYFCASSSRSGTSGGSSYNEQFFGPGTRLTVL.